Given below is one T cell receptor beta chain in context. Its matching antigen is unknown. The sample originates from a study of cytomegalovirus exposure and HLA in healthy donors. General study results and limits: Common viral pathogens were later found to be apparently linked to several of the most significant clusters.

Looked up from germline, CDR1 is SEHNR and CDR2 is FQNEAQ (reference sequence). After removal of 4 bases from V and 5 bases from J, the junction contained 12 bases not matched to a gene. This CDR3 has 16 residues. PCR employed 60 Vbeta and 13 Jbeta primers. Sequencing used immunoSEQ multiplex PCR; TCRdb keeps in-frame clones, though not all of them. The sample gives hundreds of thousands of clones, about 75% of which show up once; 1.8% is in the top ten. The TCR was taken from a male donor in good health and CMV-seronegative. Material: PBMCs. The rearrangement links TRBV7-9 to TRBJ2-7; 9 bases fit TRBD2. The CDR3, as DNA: TGTGCCAGCAGCTCCCGCGGGGCGGGGGGGCGACACGAGCAGTACTTC. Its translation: CASSSRGAGGRHEQYF.